Listed below are T cell receptor beta chains from one sample, sequenced in a study of cytomegalovirus exposure and HLA in healthy donors. Clones were read by immunoSEQ multiplex PCR, and TCRdb kept only the in-frame ones, dropping some. The repertoire holds about 300,000 clones, with roughly 89% as singletons. Sequences were obtained from PBMCs. These receptors were collected from a man aged 40-55 years in good health and CMV-seropositive. Each CDR3 is given with its conserved first and last residue. Fields, in order: clone size, D gene, J gene, V gene, CDR3 DNA, CDR3 protein. A D gene is named only where the DNA matches it firmly. A row's size may be missing; if present it is once, few, many or a size class.

.	.	TRBJ1-4	TRBV7-9	TGTTCCAGCAGCCCCCCGGATGAAAAACTGTTTTTT	CSSSPPDEKLFF
.	TRBD1	TRBJ1-1	TRBV28	TGTGCCAGCAGTCCCTACAGGGGGAACACTGAAGCTTTCTTT	CASSPYRGNTEAFF
.	TRBD1	TRBJ2-5	TRBV7-2	TGTGCCAGCAGCCCTGTAGGGACAGGAGAAGAGACCCAGTACTTC	CASSPVGTGEETQYF
.	.	TRBJ2-3	TRBV4-2	TGTGCCAGCAGCCTCACAAGGGGCTCATTCACAGATACGCAGTATTTT	CASSLTRGSFTDTQYF
.	TRBD1	TRBJ1-5	TRBV2	TGTGCCAGCAGTAAGGACAGGGGATCGGGCAATCAGCCCCAGCATTTT	CASSKDRGSGNQPQHF
.	TRBD2	TRBJ2-4	TRBV12-5	TGTGCTAGTGGTTTGGGTAGCGGGCCCAATGGAGACATTCAGTACTTC	CASGLGSGPNGDIQYF
.	.	TRBJ2-5	TRBV7-2	TGTGCCAGCAGCCCCGGACAGCAAGAGACCCAGTACTTC	CASSPGQQETQYF
.	TRBD1	TRBJ1-1	TRBV7-9	TGTGCCAGCAGCTTAAGGACAGGGGGGGTCACTGAAGCTTTCTTT	CASSLRTGGVTEAFF
.	TRBD1	TRBJ1-1	TRBV28	TGTGCCAGCAGTGCGGACAGGCGTAGGAACACTGAAGCTTTCTTT	CASSADRRRNTEAFF
.	.	TRBJ2-7	TRBV18	TGTGCCAGCTCACCAGGAGGGTTAAACGAGCAGTACTTC	CASSPGGLNEQYF
once	.	TRBJ2-7	TRBV28	TGTGCCAGCCGAGGCGGAGGTGTCCACGAGCAGTACTTC	CASRGGGVHEQYF
.	.	TRBJ2-7	TRBV6-1	TGTGCCAGCAGTGAACCGGACGAGCAGTACTTC	CASSEPDEQYF
.	.	TRBJ2-3	TRBV5-4	TGTGCCAGCAGCCGTGACTGGGTCACAGATACGCAGTATTTT	CASSRDWVTDTQYF
.	.	TRBJ2-3	TRBV7-9	TGTGCCAGCAGCTTAGATGGAGGGGGCGCCTCAGATACGCAGTATTTT	CASSLDGGGASDTQYF
.	TRBD1	TRBJ2-3	TRBV10-3	TGTGCCATCAGTTCGGGACAGGGCACAGATACGCAGTATTTT	CAISSGQGTDTQYF
.	TRBD1	TRBJ1-2	TRBV10-2	TGCGCCAGCAGGGGACAGGGAAGGTCGGGCTATGGCTACACCTTC	CASRGQGRSGYGYTF
once	TRBD2	TRBJ2-1	TRBV6-4	TGTGCCAGCAGAGTAGCGGGAGCTACCCAAACCTACAATGAGCAGTTCTTC	CASRVAGATQTYNEQFF
.	.	TRBJ1-2	TRBV11-2	TGTGCCAGCAGCTTAGACAGGGGAAACTATGGCTACACCTTC	CASSLDRGNYGYTF
.	.	TRBJ1-1	TRBV21-1	TGTGCCAGCAGCAAAGGTTGGGAAGGAACGTACCCCGGGGACACTGAAGCTTTCTTT	CASSKGWEGTYPGDTEAFF
.	TRBD2	TRBJ2-7	TRBV28	TGTGCCAGCATGATGGGAGGTAGCGGGAGATACGAGCAGTACTTC	CASMMGGSGRYEQYF
once	.	TRBJ1-2	TRBV6-6	TGTGCCAGCAACAGAGACATGACGGCCTACACCTTC	CASNRDMTAYTF
.	.	TRBJ2-5	TRBV7-6	TGTGCCAGCAGCTTACCCGGCGGTCCCCAAGAGACCCAGTACTTC	CASSLPGGPQETQYF
.	.	TRBJ1-6	TRBV10-3	TGTGCCATCAGTGAGAGCGGCAGACATAATTCACCCCTCCACTTT	CAISESGRHNSPLHF
.	TRBD1	TRBJ1-2	TRBV4-3	TGCGCCAGCAGCCAACCGGGACAGGGCTATGGCTACACCTTC	CASSQPGQGYGYTF
once	.	TRBJ2-3	TRBV18	TGTGCCAGCTCACCAGTGGCATACCTGGATACGCAGTATTTT	CASSPVAYLDTQYF
.	TRBD1	TRBJ1-1	TRBV27	TGTGCCAGCAGTAAGGACAGGGGGTTCACTGAAGCTTTCTTT	CASSKDRGFTEAFF